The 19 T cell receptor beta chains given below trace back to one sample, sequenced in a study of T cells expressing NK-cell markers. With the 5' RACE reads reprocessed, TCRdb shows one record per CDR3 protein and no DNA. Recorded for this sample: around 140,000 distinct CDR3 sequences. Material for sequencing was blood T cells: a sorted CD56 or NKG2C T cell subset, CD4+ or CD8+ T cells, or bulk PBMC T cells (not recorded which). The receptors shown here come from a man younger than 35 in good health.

CDR3 amino acids: CSVLAGATEGELFF. The chain is built from TRBV29-1 and TRBJ2-2; TCRdb selects TRBD1, and the lack of DNA leaves this call unchecked. The CDR3 has 14 residues. The germline gives CDR1 SQVTM, CDR2 ANQGSEA.

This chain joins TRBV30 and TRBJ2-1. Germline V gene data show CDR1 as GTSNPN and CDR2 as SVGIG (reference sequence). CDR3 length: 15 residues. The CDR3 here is CAWSESVSSYNEQFF. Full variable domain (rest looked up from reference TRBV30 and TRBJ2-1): SQTIHQWPATLVQPVGSPLSLECTVEGTSNPNLYWYRQAAGRGLQLLFYSVGIGQISSEVPQNLSASRPQDRQFILSSKKLLLSDSGFYLCAWSESVSSYNEQFFGPGTRLTVL.

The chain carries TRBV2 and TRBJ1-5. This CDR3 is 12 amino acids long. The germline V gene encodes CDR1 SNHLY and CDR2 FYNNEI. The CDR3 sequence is CASRIANQPQHF. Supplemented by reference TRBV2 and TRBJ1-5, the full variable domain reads EPEVTQTPSHQVTQMGQEVILRCVPISNHLYFYWYRQILGQKVEFLVSFYNNEISEKSEIFDDQFSVERPDGSNFTLKIRSTKLEDSAMYFCASRIANQPQHFGDGTRLSIL.

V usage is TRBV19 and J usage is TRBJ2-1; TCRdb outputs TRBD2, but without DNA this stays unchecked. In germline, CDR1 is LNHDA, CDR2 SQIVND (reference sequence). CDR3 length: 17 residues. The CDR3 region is CASSIDVGSPQYNEQFF.

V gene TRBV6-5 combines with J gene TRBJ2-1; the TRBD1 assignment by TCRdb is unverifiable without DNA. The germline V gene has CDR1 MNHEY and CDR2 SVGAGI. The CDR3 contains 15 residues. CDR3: CASSYNGNGYNEQFF.

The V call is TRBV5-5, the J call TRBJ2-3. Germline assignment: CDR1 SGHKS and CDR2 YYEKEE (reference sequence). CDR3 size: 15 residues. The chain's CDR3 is CASSYSGFRTDTQYF. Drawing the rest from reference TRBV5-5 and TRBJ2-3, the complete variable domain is DAGVTQSPTHLIKTRGQQVTLRCSPISGHKSVSWYQQVLGQGPQFIFQYYEKEERGRGNFPDRFSARQFPNYSSELNVNALLLGDSALYLCASSYSGFRTDTQYFGPGTRLTVL.

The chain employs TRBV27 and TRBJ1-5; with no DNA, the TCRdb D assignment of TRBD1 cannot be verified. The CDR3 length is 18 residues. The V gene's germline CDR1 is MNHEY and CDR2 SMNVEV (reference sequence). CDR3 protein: CASSLIEGAPSSNQPQHF.

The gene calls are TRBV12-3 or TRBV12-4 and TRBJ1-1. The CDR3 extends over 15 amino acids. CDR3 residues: CASSFYGTANTEAFF.

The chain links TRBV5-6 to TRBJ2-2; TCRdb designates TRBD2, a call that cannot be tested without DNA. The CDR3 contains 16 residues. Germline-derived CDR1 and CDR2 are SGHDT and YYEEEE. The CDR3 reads CASSHGLAGVYRELFF. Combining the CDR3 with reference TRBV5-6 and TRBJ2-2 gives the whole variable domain DAGVTQSPTHLIKTRGQQVTLRCSPKSGHDTVSWYQQALGQGPQFIFQYYEEEERQRGNFPDRFSGHQFPNYSSELNVNALLLGDSALYLCASSHGLAGVYRELFFGEGSRLTVL.

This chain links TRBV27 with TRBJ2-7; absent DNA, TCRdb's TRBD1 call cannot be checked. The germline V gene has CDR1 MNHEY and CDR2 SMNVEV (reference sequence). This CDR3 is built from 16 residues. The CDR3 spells CASLGDPGTGTYEQYF.

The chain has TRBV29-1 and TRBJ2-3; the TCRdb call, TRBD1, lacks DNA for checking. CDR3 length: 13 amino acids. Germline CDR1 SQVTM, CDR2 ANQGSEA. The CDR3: CSVRGPGTDTQYF.

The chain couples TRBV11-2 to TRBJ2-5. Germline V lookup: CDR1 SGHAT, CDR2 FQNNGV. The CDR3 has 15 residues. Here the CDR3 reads CASSLGLATQETQYF.

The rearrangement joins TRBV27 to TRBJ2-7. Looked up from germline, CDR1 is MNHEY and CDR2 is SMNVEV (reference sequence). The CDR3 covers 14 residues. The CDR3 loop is CASSSADEYYEQYF.

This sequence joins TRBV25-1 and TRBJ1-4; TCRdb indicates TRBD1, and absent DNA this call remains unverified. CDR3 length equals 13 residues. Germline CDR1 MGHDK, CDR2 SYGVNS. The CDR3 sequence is CASRASDNEKLFF.

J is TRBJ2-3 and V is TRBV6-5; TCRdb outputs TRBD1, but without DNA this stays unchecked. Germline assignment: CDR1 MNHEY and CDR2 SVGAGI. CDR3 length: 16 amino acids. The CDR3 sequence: CASSYVGGGGTDTQYF.

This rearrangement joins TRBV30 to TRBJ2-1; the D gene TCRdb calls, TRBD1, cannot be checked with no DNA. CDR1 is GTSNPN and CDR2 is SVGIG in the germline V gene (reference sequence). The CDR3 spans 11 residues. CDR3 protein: CAWRLGQEQFF.

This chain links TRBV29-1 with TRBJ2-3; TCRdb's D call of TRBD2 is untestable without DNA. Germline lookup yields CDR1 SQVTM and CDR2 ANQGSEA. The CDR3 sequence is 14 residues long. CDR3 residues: CSVLAEINTDTQYF.

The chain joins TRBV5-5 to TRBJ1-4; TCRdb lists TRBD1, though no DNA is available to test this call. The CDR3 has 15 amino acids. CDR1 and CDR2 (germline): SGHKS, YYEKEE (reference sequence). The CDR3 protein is CASSLSGQPNEKLFF.

The chain's CDR3 is CATSREGLAGYEQYF. The chain combines TRBV15 with TRBJ2-7; TCRdb reports TRBD2, a call that lacks DNA to check it against. The CDR3 totals 15 residues. Germline values: CDR1 LNHNV, CDR2 YYDKDF (reference sequence).